This TCR beta chain stems from a study of blood T cells in healthy people across ages (dated by TCRdb to about 2015). About the investigation overall: In model experiments, template switching captured about one uniquely barcoded TCR beta cDNA molecule for every two T cells. The study measured age-related changes in TCR beta repertoire diversity using deep sequencing normalized with unique cDNA molecular identifiers. The donors were divided into four age groups: young (average around 16 years), middle-aged (about 39), aged (roughly 60) and long-lived (82). For two donors (one aged 18 to 29 and one aged 80 or older), the study analyzed two additional independent replicas of 1 million unique cDNA reads from the same blood draw. Overall study results and their limits: Compared with the aged group, more naive CD4+ T cells, fewer expanded clones and increased TCR diversity were shown by the long-lived group, suggesting age selection. The percentage of naive T cells measured by flow cytometry correlated strongly with observed TCR beta diversity. Estimates of total diversity based on one million sequenced T cells were considered lower bounds and underestimates. Because the CMV infection status of the donors was unknown, age-related changes in expanded clonotypes may potentially have been confounded. Observed TCR beta diversity per million T cells fell roughly linearly with age, and a significant reduction was already apparent by age around 44. Since profiling was done on bulk unsorted PBMCs, naive and antigen-experienced compartments could not be conclusively compared.

V loses 5 bases of germline sequence and J loses 6 bases, and the interval between the two ends is 13 bases. Inclusive of the bounding cysteine and phenylalanine, the CDR3 is 13 residues long. The read is trimmed to its CDR3 DNA, 39 bases read in frame from base 1. Reading the germline V gene gives CDR1 MNHNS and CDR2 SASEGT. This clonotype has a single count. Its antigen is not yet known. Qualities for individual bases were not recorded, and no much larger clone is one base off. Preparation of the library involved 5' RACE. For sequencing, an Illumina HiSeq 2500 was employed. A second PCR of about 6 to 12 cycles was run with a J-beta primer mix and a sample-barcoded 5' primer. A unique molecular identifier was introduced onto each TCR beta cDNA molecule by a template-switch 5' adaptor carrying 12 random nucleotides. At least 3 million CDR3-containing paired-end reads were obtained from each sample. First-strand cDNA was synthesized from all RNA with the Mint cDNA synthesis kit, primed by a TRBC-specific oligonucleotide. All cDNA was treated with uracil-DNA glycosylase and then went through a first 18-cycle PCR with the universal primers M1SS and BC2_uni_R. Per the authors' processing: Each sample was normalized by randomly selecting 1 million high-quality reads, each carrying a distinct molecular identifier. Reads with shared molecular identifiers were discarded instead of being binned into consensus sequences. MiTCR, set to a Q25 quality threshold and the strictest error-elimination algorithm, was used for CDR3 identification, clonotype clustering and error correction. A nonparametric unseen species model with Euler transformation was used to estimate a lower bound on total TCR beta diversity. TCRdb reprocessing: public reads trimmed at Q25 with fastp, clones called with MiXCR, in-frame beta chains kept. Rows are combined by CDR3 protein, so each entry shows the most common genes and DNA. What appears here as the V and J calls and clone size reflects TCRdb's work, not the paper's. The sample table lists about 800,000 distinct CDR3 sequences, 25% of them with a count of one. Of the sample, approximately 3.7% falls within the top ten clones.

The 40 or so donors, aged 6 to 90 years, were systemically healthy Caucasian individuals from Russia. Each donor gave 9 to 10 milliliters of peripheral blood, collected into EDTA-treated Vacutainer tubes. PBMCs were isolated by Ficoll-Paque density-gradient centrifugation, with at least 7 million obtained per sample. Total RNA was extracted from PBMCs with Trizol reagent, with at least 6 micrograms obtained per sample. The percentages of naive CD45RAhigh/CD27high T cells were determined by flow cytometry on a PBMC aliquot from every donor. These records were also assigned to another study, of T cells of mothers and their children. According to the second study: Nine systemically healthy Caucasian individuals served as donors, namely three mothers together with their six children. cDNA synthesis consumed the entire amount of extracted RNA, loaded at around 1.5 ug RNA in each 15 ul reaction. Sample barcodes and 2-4 random nucleotides were added via the M1S primer in the second PCR. More than 9 million TCR beta CDR3 reads were obtained from each mother, and roughly 3 million reads were obtained from each child. Thymic selection shapes the output of TCR recombination in a similar way in related and unrelated pairs, and inherited differences have a minor effect. Normalized repertoire overlap was always found to be slightly, but never significantly, higher in related mother-child pairs than in unrelated mother-child pairs. Persistent microchimeric T cell clones were not detected, at a sensitivity of about 100 clones per million clonotypes. Deep NGS was used in the study to compare the TCR beta repertoires of mothers and children and to look for features that separate related mother-child pairs from unrelated individuals. Mothers averaged about 40 +/- 4 years of age and children averaged around 10 +/- 4 years. After adapter ligation was performed with NEBNext reagents, the libraries were sequenced on an Illumina HiSeq 2000 with 100+100 nt paired-end reads. To avoid cross-contamination, the mother libraries and the child libraries were prepared a month apart and sequenced in separate runs. Each donor had between about 450,000 and 2,100,000 distinct TCR beta clonotypes identified. Naive TCR beta clonotypes were estimated from low-frequency clonotypes matched to each donor's FACS-determined naive share, without sorting.

Input material: blood. This TCR was sampled from a boy between 5 and 17 years old in good health. The rearranged segments are TRBV6-1 and TRBJ1-2; a tentative D match to TRBD1 spans 5 bases. CDR3 protein: CASSLTAGNGYTF. The nucleotide sequence reads TGTGCCAGCAGTCTAACGGCAGGGAATGGCTACACCTTC.